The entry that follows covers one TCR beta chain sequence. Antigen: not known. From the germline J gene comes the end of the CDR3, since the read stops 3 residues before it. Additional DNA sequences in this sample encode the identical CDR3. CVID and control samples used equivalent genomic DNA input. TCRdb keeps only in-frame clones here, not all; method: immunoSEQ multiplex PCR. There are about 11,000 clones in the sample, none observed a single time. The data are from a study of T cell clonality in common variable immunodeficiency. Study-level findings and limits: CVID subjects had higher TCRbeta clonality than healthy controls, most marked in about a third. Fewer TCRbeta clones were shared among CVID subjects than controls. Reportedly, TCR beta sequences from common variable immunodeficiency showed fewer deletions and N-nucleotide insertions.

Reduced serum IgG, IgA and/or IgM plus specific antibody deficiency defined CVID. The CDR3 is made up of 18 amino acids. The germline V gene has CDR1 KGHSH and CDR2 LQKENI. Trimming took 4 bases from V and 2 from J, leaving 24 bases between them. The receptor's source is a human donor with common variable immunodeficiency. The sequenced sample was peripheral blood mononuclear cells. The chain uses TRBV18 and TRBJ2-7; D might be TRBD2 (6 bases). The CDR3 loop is CASSRAGPTGSDTYEQYF. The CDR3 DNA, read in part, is TGTGCCAGCTCACGGGCGGGGCCCACCGGGTCCGACACCTACGAG.